This entry describes one TCR beta chain. The V and J ends lost 2 bases and 6 bases respectively, with 32 bases between them. Looked up from germline, CDR1 is WSHSY and CDR2 is SAAADI. This CDR3 contains 21 residues. In the library, individual cDNA molecules carried attached unique molecular identifiers. TCRdb called the 5' RACE reads again in MiXCR, with one record for every CDR3 protein. The table includes tens of thousands of distinct CDR3 sequences, under 9% detected once. The data stem from a study of early T cells in non-severe SARS-CoV-2 infection. The clonotype comes from an adult who was a healthcare worker with PCR-confirmed SARS-CoV-2 infection or an uninfected control (not recorded which). This specimen was whole blood, taken at baseline. The J gene is TRBJ1-3, the V gene TRBV10-2; D is possibly TRBD1 (6 bases). CDR3 residues: CASSEPRGGLQVSRPVNTIYF. The CDR3 DNA follows: TGCGCCAGCAGTGAGCCAAGGGGGGGGCTTCAGGTGTCACGGCCCGTAAACACCATATATTTT.